This passage covers 5 T cell receptor beta chains from one sample sequenced in a study of T cell changes during pregnancy in multiple sclerosis. TCRdb's copy holds only in-frame clones and misses some; the assay was immunoSEQ multiplex PCR. The sample lists under 70,000 clones, around 91% occurring once. The sequencing here drew on peripheral blood, taken in the third trimester of pregnancy. All receptors come from a female donor in good health, enrolled as a control in a pregnancy study.

V is TRBV5-6 and J is TRBJ2-3, with TRBD2 matching over 8 bases. Germline CDR1 reads SGHDT; CDR2 reads YYEEEE. V was pared by 3 bases and J by 5 bases, with 20 bases of the junction left unmatched. The CDR3 spans 19 residues. DNA of the CDR3: TGTGCCAGCAGCTCGCGGACCCGACTAGCGCCCATATCGGGAGATACGCAGTATTTT. As protein: CASSSRTRLAPISGDTQYF.

The rearrangement joins TRBV6-4 to TRBJ2-2; D remains ambiguous. From germline, CDR1 is MRHNA and CDR2 SNTAGT. The CDR3 spans 14 residues. V gave up 0 bases and J gave up 3 bases, with 5 bases separating them. CDR3 DNA: TGTGCCAGCAGTGACTCCACGGACACCGGGGAGCTGTTTTTT. Encoded protein: CASSDSTDTGELFF.

Here the CDR3 reads CASSGDRTNTEAFF. The CDR3 DNA reads TGCGCCAGCAGCGGGGACAGGACGAACACTGAAGCTTTCTTT. The chain employs TRBV5-1 and TRBJ1-1; 8 bases align to TRBD1. The CDR3 totals 14 residues. V lost 4 bases and J lost 1; bases outside the gene matches: 3. CDR1 is SGHRS, CDR2 YFSETQ, per germline.

The chain carries TRBV15 and TRBJ2-1; no clear D. V gave up 0 bases and J gave up 5 bases, with 11 bases separating them. Germline V gene lookup returns CDR1 LNHNV and CDR2 YYDKDF (reference sequence). The CDR3 has 15 residues. The CDR3 loop reads CATSRDRELDNEQFF. In DNA, the CDR3 is TGTGCCACCAGCAGAGACCGAGAACTTGACAATGAGCAGTTCTTC. The full variable domain, completed using reference TRBV15 and TRBJ2-1, is DAMVIQNPRYQVTQFGKPVTLSCSQTLNHNVMYWYQQKSSQAPKLLFHYYDKDFNNEADTPDNFQSRRPNTSFCFLDIRSPGLGDTAMYLCATSRDRELDNEQFFGPGTRLTVL.

This chain uses TRBV6-5 with TRBJ1-1; 8 positions match TRBD1. The CDR3 totals 13 residues. J was trimmed by 8 bases and V by 5 bases; bases with no gene match: 7. Looked up from germline, CDR1 is MNHEY and CDR2 is SVGAGI. CDR3 coding DNA: TGTGCCAGCAGTAGACAGGACAGGGTGGAAGCTTTCTTT. It is translated as CASSRQDRVEAFF.